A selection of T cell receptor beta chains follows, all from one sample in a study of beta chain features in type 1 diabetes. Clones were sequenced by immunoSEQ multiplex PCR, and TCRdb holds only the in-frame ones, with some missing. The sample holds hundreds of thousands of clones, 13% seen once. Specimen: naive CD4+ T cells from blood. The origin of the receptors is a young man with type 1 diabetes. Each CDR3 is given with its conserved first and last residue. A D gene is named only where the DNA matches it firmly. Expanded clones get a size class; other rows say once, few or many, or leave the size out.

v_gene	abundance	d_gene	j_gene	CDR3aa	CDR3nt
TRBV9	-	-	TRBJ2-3	CASRRSSTDTQYF	TGTGCCAGCAGGAGGAGCAGCACAGATACGCAGTATTTT
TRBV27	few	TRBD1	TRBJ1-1	CASSLWTGVSRVTEAFF	TGTGCCAGCAGTTTATGGACAGGGGTGAGTAGAGTCACTGAAGCTTTCTTT
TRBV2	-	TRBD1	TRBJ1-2	CAGTGTGLDNYGYTF	TGTGCCGGGACCGGGACAGGGCTTGATAACTATGGCTACACCTTC
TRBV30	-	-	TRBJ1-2	CAWTDAVEYGYTF	TGTGCCTGGACAGACGCCGTGGAGTATGGCTACACCTTC
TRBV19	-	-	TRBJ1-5	CASRRQNQPQHF	TGTGCCAGTCGGAGGCAGAATCAGCCCCAGCATTTT
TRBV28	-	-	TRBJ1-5	CASSRDMSNQPQHF	TGTGCCAGCAGCAGGGATATGAGCAATCAGCCCCAGCATTTT
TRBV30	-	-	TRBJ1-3	CAWGGGYGTFSGNTIYF	TGTGCCTGGGGTGGGGGATACGGGACTTTCTCTGGAAACACCATATATTTT
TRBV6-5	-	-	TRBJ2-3	CASSYRGPIPDTQYF	TGTGCCAGCAGTTATCGGGGGCCGATCCCAGATACGCAGTATTTT
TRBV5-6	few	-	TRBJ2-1	CASSLARRGNEQFF	TGTGCCAGCAGCTTGGCCCGGAGGGGAAATGAGCAGTTCTTC
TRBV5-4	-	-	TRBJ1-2	CASSSGQLMYGYTF	TGTGCCAGCAGCTCCGGACAGCTGATGTATGGCTACACCTTC
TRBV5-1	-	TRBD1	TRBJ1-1	CASSLIVQGANTEAFF	TGCGCCAGCAGCCTCATAGTCCAGGGGGCCAACACTGAAGCTTTCTTT
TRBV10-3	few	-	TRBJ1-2	CAISELTDYGYTF	TGTGCCATCAGTGAGCTCACAGACTATGGCTACACCTTC
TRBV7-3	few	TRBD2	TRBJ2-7	CASSTGLDKEQYF	TGTGCCAGCAGCACGGGACTAGATAAAGAGCAGTACTTC
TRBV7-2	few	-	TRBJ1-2	CASSFRGEDGYTF	TGTGCCAGCAGCTTCAGAGGGGAGGATGGCTACACCTTC
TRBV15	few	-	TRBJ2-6	CATSIGQVPSGANVLTF	TGTGCCACCAGCATCGGACAAGTACCATCTGGGGCCAACGTCCTGACTTTC
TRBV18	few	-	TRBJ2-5	CASSPIQVEETQYF	TGTGCCAGCTCACCGATCCAGGTGGAAGAGACCCAGTACTTC
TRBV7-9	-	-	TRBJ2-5	CASSLGSSEVETQYF	TGTGCCAGCAGCTTAGGATCTAGCGAGGTGGAGACCCAGTACTTC
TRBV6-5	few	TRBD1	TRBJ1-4	CASRDPGQTNEKLFF	TGTGCCAGCAGAGATCCGGGACAGACTAATGAAAAACTGTTTTTT
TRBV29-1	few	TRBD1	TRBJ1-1	CSVDFNDRAPEAFF	TGCAGCGTTGATTTTAATGACAGGGCCCCTGAAGCTTTCTTT
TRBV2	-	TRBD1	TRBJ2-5	CASRTGQETQYF	TGTGCCAGTAGGACAGGGCAAGAGACCCAGTACTTC
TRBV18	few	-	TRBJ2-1	CASSPPQGNEQFF	TGTGCCAGCTCACCACCACAGGGCAATGAGCAGTTCTTC
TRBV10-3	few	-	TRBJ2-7	CAISGDGTSSYEQYF	TGTGCCATCAGCGGGGACGGGACGAGCTCCTACGAGCAGTACTTC
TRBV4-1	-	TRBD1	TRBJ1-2	CASSQDPTGGYGYTF	TGCGCCAGCAGCCAAGATCCTACAGGGGGCTATGGCTACACCTTC
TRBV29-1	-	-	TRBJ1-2	CSVLPGRTNYGYTF	TGCAGCGTTCTTCCGGGACGGACTAACTATGGCTACACCTTC
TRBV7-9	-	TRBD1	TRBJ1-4	CAGRTGINEKLFF	TGTGCCGGGAGGACAGGGATTAATGAAAAACTGTTTTTT
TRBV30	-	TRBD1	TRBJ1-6	CAWGQGPLNSPLHF	TGTGCCTGGGGACAGGGCCCACTAAATTCACCCCTCCACTTT
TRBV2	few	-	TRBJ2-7	CASSAEGYEQYF	TGTGCCAGCAGCGCCGAAGGGTACGAGCAGTACTTC
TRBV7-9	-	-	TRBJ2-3	CASTIRGTDTQYF	TGTGCCAGCACTATTCGGGGCACAGATACGCAGTATTTT
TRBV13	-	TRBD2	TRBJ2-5	CASSLPTSGGARETQYF	TGTGCCAGCAGCCTCCCGACTAGCGGGGGGGCGAGGGAGACCCAGTACTTC
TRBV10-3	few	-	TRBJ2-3	CAISAGPSLKADTQYF	TGTGCCATCAGTGCCGGGCCCTCCCTTAAGGCAGATACGCAGTATTTT
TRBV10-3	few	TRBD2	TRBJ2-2	CAITGLAGHGTGELFF	TGTGCCATCACCGGACTAGCGGGGCATGGGACCGGGGAGCTGTTTTTT
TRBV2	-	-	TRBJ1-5	CASSEQGFSNQPQHF	TGTGCCAGCAGTGAACAGGGGTTTAGCAATCAGCCCCAGCATTTT
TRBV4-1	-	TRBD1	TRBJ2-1	CASSQPLEKGQGENEQFF	TGCGCCAGCAGCCAACCCCTCGAGAAGGGACAGGGTGAAAATGAGCAGTTCTTC
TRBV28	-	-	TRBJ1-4	CASCSNEKLFF	TGTGCCAGCTGCTCCAATGAAAAACTGTTTTTT
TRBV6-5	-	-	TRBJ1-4	CASSSGQANEKLFF	TGTGCCAGCAGTAGCGGGCAAGCTAATGAAAAACTGTTTTTT
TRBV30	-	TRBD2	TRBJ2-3	CAWGGGPTDTQYF	TGTGCCTGGGGCGGGGGGCCGACAGATACGCAGTATTTT
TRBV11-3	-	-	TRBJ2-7	CASSPSGLLYEQYF	TGTGCCAGCAGCCCCTCTGGGTTGCTCTACGAGCAGTACTTC
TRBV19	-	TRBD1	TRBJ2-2	CASRVQGSDGELFF	TGTGCCAGTAGGGTACAGGGGTCGGACGGGGAGCTGTTTTTT
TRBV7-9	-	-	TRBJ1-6	CASSPSSYNSPLHF	TGTGCCAGCAGCCCTAGCTCCTATAATTCACCCCTCCACTTT